Sequencing of this T cell receptor (beta chain) was carried out in a study of blood T cell repertoires in COVID-19. In the source study's methods: Amplified reference gene primers provided the basis for estimating nucleated cell counts. This table comes from immunoSEQ multiplex PCR, and its TCRdb copy is limited to in-frame clones, with some not included. That table furnishes V, J and clone size, whereas the DNA furnished D and trimming. The repertoire holds hundreds of thousands of clones, with approximately 89% as singletons. The cohort comprised adults aged about 18 to 90 years residing in 20 to 30 US areas. Cohorts were assigned according to the clinical history that participants reported. The sample taken for sequencing was PBMCs or T cells enriched from blood (not recorded which). The TCR sequence derives from a woman aged 40-49 years who had recovered from COVID-19.

The CDR3 reads CASSQGGYTF. In DNA, the CDR3 is TGTGCCAGCAGTCAGGGGGGCTACACCTTC. V is TRBV28 and J is TRBJ1-2, with D maybe TRBD1 (6 bases). The CDR3 has 10 amino acids. V was trimmed by 5 bases and J by 8 bases, leaving 6 bases between them. Germline assignment: CDR1 MDHEN and CDR2 SYDVKM.